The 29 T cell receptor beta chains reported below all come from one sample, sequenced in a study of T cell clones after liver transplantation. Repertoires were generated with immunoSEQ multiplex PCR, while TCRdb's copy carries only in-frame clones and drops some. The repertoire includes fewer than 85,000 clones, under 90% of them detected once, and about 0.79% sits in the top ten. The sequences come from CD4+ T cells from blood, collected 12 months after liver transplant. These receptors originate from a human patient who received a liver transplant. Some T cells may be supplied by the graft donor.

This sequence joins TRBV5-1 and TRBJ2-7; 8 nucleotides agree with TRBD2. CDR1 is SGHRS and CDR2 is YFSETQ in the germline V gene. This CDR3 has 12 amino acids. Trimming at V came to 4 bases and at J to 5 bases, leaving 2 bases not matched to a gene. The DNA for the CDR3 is TGCGCCAGCAGCAGCGGGAGCCACGAGCAGTACTTC. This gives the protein CASSSGSHEQYF.

CDR3 region: CASSPWTGVGNQPQHF. The CDR3, as DNA: TGTGCCAGTAGTCCCTGGACAGGCGTCGGCAATCAGCCCCAGCATTTT. The V gene is TRBV19, the J gene TRBJ1-5, with TRBD1 matching over 7 bases. Germline V lookup: CDR1 LNHDA, CDR2 SQIVND (reference sequence). CDR3 length: 16 amino acids. The V segment lost 5 bases and the J segment 2 bases; nucleotides outside the gene matches: 9. The complete variable domain, with remaining parts taken from reference TRBV19 and TRBJ1-5, reads DGGITQSPKYLFRKEGQNVTLSCEQNLNHDAMYWYRQDPGQGLRLIYYSQIVNDFQKGDIAEGYSVSREKKESFPLTVTSAQKNPTAFYLCASSPWTGVGNQPQHFGDGTRLSIL.

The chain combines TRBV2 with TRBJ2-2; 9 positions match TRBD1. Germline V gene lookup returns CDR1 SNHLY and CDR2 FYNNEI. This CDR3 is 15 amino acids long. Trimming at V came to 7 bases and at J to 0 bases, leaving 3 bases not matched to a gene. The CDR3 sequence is CASTRDRANTGELFF. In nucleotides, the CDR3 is TGTGCCAGCACCCGGGACAGGGCGAACACCGGGGAGCTGTTTTTT.

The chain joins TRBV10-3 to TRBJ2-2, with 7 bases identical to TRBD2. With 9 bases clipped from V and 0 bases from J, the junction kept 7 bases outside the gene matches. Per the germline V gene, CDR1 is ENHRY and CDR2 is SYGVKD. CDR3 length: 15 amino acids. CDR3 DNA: TGTGCCATACGGGACTACTACTCGAACACCGGGGAGCTGTTTTTT. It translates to CAIRDYYSNTGELFF.

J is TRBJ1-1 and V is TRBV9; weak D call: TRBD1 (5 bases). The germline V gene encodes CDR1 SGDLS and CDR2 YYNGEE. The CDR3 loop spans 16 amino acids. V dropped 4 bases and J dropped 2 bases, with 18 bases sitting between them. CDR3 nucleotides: TGTGCCAGCAGCATCCGGGACCGAGACCCTAACACTGAAGCTTTCTTT. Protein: CASSIRDRDPNTEAFF.

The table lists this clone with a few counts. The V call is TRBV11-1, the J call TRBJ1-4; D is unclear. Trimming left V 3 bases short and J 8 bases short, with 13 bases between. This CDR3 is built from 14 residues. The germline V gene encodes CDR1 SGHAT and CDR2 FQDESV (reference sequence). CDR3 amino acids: CASSLLKGGEKLFF. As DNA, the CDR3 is TGTGCCAGCAGCTTGCTTAAGGGAGGCGAAAAACTGTTTTTT.

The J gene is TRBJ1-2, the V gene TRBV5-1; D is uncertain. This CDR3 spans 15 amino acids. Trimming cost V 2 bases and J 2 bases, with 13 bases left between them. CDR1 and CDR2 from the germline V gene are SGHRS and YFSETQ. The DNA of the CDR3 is TGCGCCAGCAGCTTCGATTTTGCCCAGAACTATGGCTACACCTTC. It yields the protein CASSFDFAQNYGYTF.

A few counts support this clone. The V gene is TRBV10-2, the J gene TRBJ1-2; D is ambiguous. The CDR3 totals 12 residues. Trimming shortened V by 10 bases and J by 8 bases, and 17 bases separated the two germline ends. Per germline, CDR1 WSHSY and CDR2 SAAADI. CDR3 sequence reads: CATRDGVGGYTF. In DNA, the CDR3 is TGCGCCACCAGAGACGGGGTCGGCGGCTACACCTTC.

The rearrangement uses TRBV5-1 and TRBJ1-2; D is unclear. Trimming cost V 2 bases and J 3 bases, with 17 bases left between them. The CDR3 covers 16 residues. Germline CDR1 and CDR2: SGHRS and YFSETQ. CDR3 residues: CASSLSAPSIYYGYTF. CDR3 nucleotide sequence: TGCGCCAGCAGCTTATCGGCCCCCTCTATTTACTATGGCTACACCTTC.

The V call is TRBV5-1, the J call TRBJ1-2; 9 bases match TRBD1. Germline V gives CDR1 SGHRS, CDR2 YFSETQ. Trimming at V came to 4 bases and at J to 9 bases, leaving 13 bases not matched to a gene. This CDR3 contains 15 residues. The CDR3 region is CASSQGGTGLESYTF. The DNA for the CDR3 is TGCGCCAGCAGCCAAGGCGGGACAGGGTTGGAGAGCTACACCTTC.

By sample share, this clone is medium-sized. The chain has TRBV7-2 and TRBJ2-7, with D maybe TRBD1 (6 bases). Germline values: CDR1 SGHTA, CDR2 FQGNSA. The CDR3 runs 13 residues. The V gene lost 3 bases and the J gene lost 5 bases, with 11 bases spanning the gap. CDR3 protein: CASSFWQGHEQYF. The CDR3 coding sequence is TGTGCCAGCAGCTTTTGGCAGGGGCACGAGCAGTACTTC.

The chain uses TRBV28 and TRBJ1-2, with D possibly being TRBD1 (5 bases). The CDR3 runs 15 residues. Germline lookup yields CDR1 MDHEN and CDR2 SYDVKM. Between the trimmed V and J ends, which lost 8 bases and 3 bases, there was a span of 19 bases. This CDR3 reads CASSPRGVEYYGYTF. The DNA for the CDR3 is TGTGCCAGCTCTCCGCGGGGCGTCGAGTACTATGGCTACACCTTC.

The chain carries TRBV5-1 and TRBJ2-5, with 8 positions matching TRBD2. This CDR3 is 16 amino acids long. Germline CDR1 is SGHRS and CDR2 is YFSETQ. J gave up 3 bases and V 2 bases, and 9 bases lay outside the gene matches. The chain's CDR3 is CASSFNGGGLEETQYF. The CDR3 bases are TGCGCCAGCAGCTTCAACGGGGGGGGCTTAGAAGAGACCCAGTACTTC. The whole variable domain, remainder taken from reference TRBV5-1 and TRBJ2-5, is KAGVTQTPRYLIKTRGQQVTLSCSPISGHRSVSWYQQTPGQGLQFLFEYFSETQRNKGNFPGRFSGRQFSNSRSEMNVSTLELGDSALYLCASSFNGGGLEETQYFGPGTRLLVL.

CDR3 in DNA: TGCGCCAGCAGCCCGGGGGGTGGCGGGCTCACAGATACGCAGTATTTT. This codes for CASSPGGGGLTDTQYF. V gene TRBV5-1 combines with J gene TRBJ2-3, with TRBD2 identical over 7 bases. There are 16 residues in the CDR3. CDR1 is SGHRS, CDR2 YFSETQ, per germline. Germline trimming cut 4 bases from V and 2 bases from J; bases unmatched to any gene: 10.

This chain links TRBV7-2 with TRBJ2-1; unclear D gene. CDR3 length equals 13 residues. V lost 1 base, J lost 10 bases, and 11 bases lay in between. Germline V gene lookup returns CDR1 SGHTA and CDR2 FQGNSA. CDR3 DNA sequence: TGTGCCAGCAGCTTAGAGGCAGGCTTGGAGCAGTTCTTC. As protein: CASSLEAGLEQFF.

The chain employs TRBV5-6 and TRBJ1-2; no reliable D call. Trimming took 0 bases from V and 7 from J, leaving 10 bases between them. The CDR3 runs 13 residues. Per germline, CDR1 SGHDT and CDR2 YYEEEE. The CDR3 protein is CASSLVGTGGYTF. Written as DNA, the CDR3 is TGTGCCAGCAGCTTGGTGGGTACTGGTGGCTACACCTTC.

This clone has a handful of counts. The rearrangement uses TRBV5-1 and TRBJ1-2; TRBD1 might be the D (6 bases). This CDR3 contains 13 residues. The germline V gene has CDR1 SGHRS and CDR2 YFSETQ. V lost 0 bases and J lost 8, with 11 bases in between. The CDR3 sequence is CASSLAGAEGYTF. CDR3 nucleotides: TGCGCCAGCAGCTTGGCAGGGGCGGAAGGCTACACCTTC.

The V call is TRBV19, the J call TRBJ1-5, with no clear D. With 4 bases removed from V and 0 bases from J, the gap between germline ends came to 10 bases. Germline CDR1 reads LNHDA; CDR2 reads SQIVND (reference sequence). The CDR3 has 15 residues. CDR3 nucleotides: TGTGCCAGTAGTAAAAGGACTTATAGCAATCAGCCCCAGCATTTT. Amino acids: CASSKRTYSNQPQHF. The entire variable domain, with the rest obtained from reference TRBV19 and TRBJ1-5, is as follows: DGGITQSPKYLFRKEGQNVTLSCEQNLNHDAMYWYRQDPGQGLRLIYYSQIVNDFQKGDIAEGYSVSREKKESFPLTVTSAQKNPTAFYLCASSKRTYSNQPQHFGDGTRLSIL.

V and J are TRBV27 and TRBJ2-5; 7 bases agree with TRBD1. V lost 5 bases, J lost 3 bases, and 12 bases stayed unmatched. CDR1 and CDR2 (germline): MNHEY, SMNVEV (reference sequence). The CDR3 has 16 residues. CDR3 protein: CASSPYLTGFKETQYF. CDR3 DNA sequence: TGTGCCAGCAGTCCATACCTGACAGGGTTCAAAGAGACCCAGTACTTC.

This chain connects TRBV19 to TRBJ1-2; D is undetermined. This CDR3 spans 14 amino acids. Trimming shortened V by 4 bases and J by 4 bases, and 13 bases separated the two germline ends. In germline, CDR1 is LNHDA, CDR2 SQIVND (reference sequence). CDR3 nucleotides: TGTGCCAGTAGTAGTCCCCGGACTGCCTATGGCTACACCTTC. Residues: CASSSPRTAYGYTF.

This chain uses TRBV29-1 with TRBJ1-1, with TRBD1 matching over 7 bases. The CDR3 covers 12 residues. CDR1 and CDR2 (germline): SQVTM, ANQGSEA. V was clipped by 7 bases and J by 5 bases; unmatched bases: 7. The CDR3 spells CSARGPGTEAFF. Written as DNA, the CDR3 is TGCAGCGCGAGGGGGCCGGGGACTGAAGCTTTCTTT.

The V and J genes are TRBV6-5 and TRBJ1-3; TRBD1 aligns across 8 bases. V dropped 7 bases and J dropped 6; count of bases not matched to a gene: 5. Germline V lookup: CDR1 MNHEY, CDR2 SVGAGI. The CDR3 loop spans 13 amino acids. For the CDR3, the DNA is TGTGCCAGCAAGAAACAGGGGGAAAACACCATATATTTT. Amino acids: CASKKQGENTIYF.

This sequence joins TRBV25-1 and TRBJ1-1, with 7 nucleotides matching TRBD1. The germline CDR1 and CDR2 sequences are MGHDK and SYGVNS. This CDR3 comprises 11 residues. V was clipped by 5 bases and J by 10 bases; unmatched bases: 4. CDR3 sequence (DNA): TGTGCCAGCAGTAGACAGGGAGTAGCTTTCTTT. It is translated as CASSRQGVAFF.

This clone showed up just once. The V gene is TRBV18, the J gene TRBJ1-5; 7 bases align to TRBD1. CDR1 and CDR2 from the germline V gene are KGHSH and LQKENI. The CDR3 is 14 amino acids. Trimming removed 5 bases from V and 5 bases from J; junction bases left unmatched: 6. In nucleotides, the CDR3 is TGTGCCAGCTCAGAACAGGGGATGGATCAGCCCCAGCATTTT. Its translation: CASSEQGMDQPQHF.

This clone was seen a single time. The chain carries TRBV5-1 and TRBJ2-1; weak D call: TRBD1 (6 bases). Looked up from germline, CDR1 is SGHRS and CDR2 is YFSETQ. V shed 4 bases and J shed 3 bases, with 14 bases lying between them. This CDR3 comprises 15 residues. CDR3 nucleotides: TGCGCCAGCAGCAAAGGACAGAATCTCTACAATGAGCAGTTCTTC. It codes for CASSKGQNLYNEQFF.

CDR3 DNA: TGTGCCAGCAGCTTAGGAGGATTCGGCGGCTACACCTTC. Translating gives CASSLGGFGGYTF. V usage is TRBV7-2 and J usage is TRBJ1-2; D unresolved. This CDR3 contains 13 residues. V was trimmed by 1 base and J by 8 bases, leaving 11 bases between them. Looked up from germline, CDR1 is SGHTA and CDR2 is FQGNSA.

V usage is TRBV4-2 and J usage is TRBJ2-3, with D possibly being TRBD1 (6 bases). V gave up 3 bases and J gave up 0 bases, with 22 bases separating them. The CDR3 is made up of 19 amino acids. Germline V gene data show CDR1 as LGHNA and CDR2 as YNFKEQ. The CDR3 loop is CASSHLDLRQDTSTDTQYF. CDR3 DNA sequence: TGTGCCAGCAGCCACCTAGATTTACGACAGGACACTAGCACAGATACGCAGTATTTT.

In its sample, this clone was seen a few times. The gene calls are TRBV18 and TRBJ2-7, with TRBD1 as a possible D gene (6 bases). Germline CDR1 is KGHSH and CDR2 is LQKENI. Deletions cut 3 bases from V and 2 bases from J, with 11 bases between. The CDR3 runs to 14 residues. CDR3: CASSPDRQTYEQYF. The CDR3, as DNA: TGTGCCAGCTCACCGGACAGACAGACCTACGAGCAGTACTTC.

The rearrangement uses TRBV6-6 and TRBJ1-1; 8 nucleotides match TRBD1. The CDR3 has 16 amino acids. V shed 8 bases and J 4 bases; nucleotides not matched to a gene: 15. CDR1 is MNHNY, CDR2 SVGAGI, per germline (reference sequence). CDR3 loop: CASCPSGGAGSTEAFF. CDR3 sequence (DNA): TGTGCCAGCTGCCCTTCAGGGGGCGCCGGGAGCACTGAAGCTTTCTTT.